What follows are 8 T cell receptor beta chains derived from one specimen sequenced in a study of cytomegalovirus exposure and HLA in healthy donors. PCR amplification relied on 60 Vbeta primers (plus 13 Jbeta primers). The method was immunoSEQ multiplex PCR; TCRdb's version includes in-frame clones alone and lacks a portion of them. Counted here are 150,000 to 200,000 clones, roughly 72% occurring once; the ten biggest clones make up around 1%. Sample: PBMCs. These receptors came from a woman aged 40 to 50 in good health and CMV-seronegative.

V gene TRBV9 combines with J gene TRBJ2-5; D call uncertain. The germline V gene has CDR1 SGDLS and CDR2 YYNGEE. Trimming took off 0 bases at V and 2 bases at J, with 11 bases between the two ends. The CDR3 spans 15 residues. The CDR3 here is CASSVDGAPQETQYF. The CDR3, as DNA: TGTGCCAGCAGCGTAGACGGTGCCCCTCAAGAGACCCAGTACTTC.

The chain uses TRBV6-6 and TRBJ2-7; 14 nucleotides agree with TRBD2. V lost 5 bases, J lost 7 bases, and 7 bases stayed unmatched. The CDR3 runs 15 residues. Germline V gives CDR1 MNHNY, CDR2 SVGAGI (reference sequence). The CDR3 region has the DNA TGTGCCAGCAGTAACCGACTAGCGGGAGGGCAAGAGCAGTACTTC. It translates to CASSNRLAGGQEQYF.

The chain combines TRBV11-3 with TRBJ2-3; TRBD2 aligns across 12 bases. This CDR3 region has 15 residues. The germline V gene has CDR1 SGHNT and CDR2 YENEEA. The J segment lost 6 bases and the V segment lost 1 base, leaving 2 bases of the junction unmatched. The CDR3 DNA is TGTGCCAGCAGCTTAGCCGGGACTAGCGGGGATACGCAGTATTTT. It encodes CASSLAGTSGDTQYF.

This clone was counted only a few times. V and J are TRBV2 and TRBJ1-2; TRBD1 matches at 7 bases. The V segment lost 7 bases and the J segment 4 bases; nucleotides outside the gene matches: 6. This CDR3 has 13 residues. The germline CDR1 and CDR2 sequences are SNHLY and FYNNEI. CDR3 amino acids: CASNQGGSYGYTF. DNA of the CDR3: TGTGCCAGCAACCAAGGGGGCTCCTATGGCTACACCTTC.

V usage is TRBV6-1 and J usage is TRBJ2-2, with 10 bases aligning to TRBD2. Trimming at V came to 7 bases and at J to 4 bases, leaving 6 bases not matched to a gene. CDR1 MNHNS and CDR2 SASEGT come from the germline V gene. The CDR3 covers 15 residues. CDR3 amino acids: CASKGGLASTGELFF. CDR3 nucleotides: TGTGCCAGCAAGGGGGGACTAGCGAGCACCGGGGAGCTGTTTTTT.

Notes on this clone: This same CDR3 is encoded by further DNA sequences in the sample. This chain joins TRBV5-4 and TRBJ2-5; D is unresolved. The CDR3 runs 12 residues. V lost 2 bases, J lost 3 bases, and 5 bases lay in between. The germline CDR1 and CDR2 sequences are SGHNT and YYREEE (reference sequence). In nucleotides, the CDR3 is TGTGCCAGCAGCTTACAAGAAGAGACCCAGTACTTC. It translates to CASSLQEETQYF.

This clone has more than one count but fewer than ten. The V call is TRBV9, the J call TRBJ1-1; tentative D call: TRBD1 (5 bases). Per the germline V gene, CDR1 is SGDLS and CDR2 is YYNGEE. The CDR3 sequence is 14 residues long. The V end lost 4 bases, the J end lost 2 bases, and 12 bases lay between the germline ends. Here the CDR3 DNA reads TGTGCCAGCAGCAGCCAGGGAAGCAACACTGAAGCTTTCTTT. Translated, it gives CASSSQGSNTEAFF. The full variable domain, rest sourced from reference TRBV9 and TRBJ1-1, is DSGVTQTPKHLITATGQRVTLRCSPRSGDLSVYWYQQSLDQGLQFLIQYYNGEERAKGNILERFSAQQFPDLHSELNLSSLELGDSALYFCASSSQGSNTEAFFGQGTRLTVV.

The V call is TRBV7-2, the J call TRBJ2-2; 7 bases map to TRBD2. The CDR3 contains 14 residues. Germline-derived CDR1 and CDR2 are SGHTA and FQGNSA. With 7 bases clipped from V and 4 bases from J, the junction kept 6 bases outside the gene matches. CDR3 nucleotides: TGTGCCAGCACCTTGCAGCGGGGCACCGGGGAGCTGTTTTTT. Protein product: CASTLQRGTGELFF.